This TCR beta chain was documented in a study of T cell responses to AZD1222 COVID-19 vaccine. Second doses at about 4 or about 12 weeks were pooled. Findings and caveats of the study: Elevations in Spike-specific TCR breadth and depth followed administration of two AZD1222 doses. Unmutated variant regions reportedly attract nearly half of all spike-specific TCRs. The donors showed a predominance of white British ancestry and of females, with possible underestimation of clonal diversity.

The CDR3 is 15 amino acids. Germline V gene data show CDR1 as LGHDT and CDR2 as YNNKEL (reference sequence). V lost 4 bases, J lost 2 bases, and 3 bases stayed unmatched. As regards this clone: No antigen is known for it.

Measured with immunoSEQ multiplex PCR; TCRdb has only the in-frame clones, and not every one. The sample consists of 75,000 to 100,000 clones, about 94% of them appearing once. The origin of this receptor is an adult who received the AZD1222 COVID-19 vaccine. This sample comprised peripheral blood, obtained 28 days after the second AZD1222 dose. The chain uses TRBV3-1 (or the pseudogene TRBV3-2) and TRBJ2-3, with TRBD2 matching 10 bases. CDR3 sequence reads: CASSRLAGHTDTQYF. The CDR3 DNA is TGTGCCAGCAGCCGACTAGCGGGCCACACAGATACGCAGTATTTT.